The T cell receptor (beta chain) described here comes from a study of identifying expanded T cells in peripheral blood. Clones were read by immunoSEQ multiplex PCR, and TCRdb kept only the in-frame ones, dropping some. This sample has 100,000 or so clones, with approximately 88% found just once. Findings and limits, study-wide: Variance in clone template counts between approximately 2-week samples significantly increased with total template count across all healthy donors.

The germline CDR1 and CDR2 sequences are LNHNV and YYDKDF (reference sequence). V lost 1 base, J lost 4 bases, and 12 bases lay in between. This CDR3 contains 15 residues. During the collection period, no donor immune events like infections were recorded. In the case of this clone: Its antigen remains unknown.

Sequenced material: blood. This sequence originates from a person aged 18 to 69 in good health. V and J are TRBV15 and TRBJ2-3; weak D call: TRBD2 (5 bases). Here the CDR3 DNA reads TGTGCCACCAGCAGAGGCCGCCGGCGGGCAGATACGCAGTATTTT. Translating gives CATSRGRRRADTQYF.